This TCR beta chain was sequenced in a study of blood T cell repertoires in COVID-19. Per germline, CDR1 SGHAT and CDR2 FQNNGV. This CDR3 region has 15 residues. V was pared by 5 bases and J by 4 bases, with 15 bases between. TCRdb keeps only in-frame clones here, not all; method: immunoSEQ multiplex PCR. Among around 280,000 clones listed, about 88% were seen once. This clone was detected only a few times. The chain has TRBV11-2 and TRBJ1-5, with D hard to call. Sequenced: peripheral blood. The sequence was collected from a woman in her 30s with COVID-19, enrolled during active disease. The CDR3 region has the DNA TGTGCCAGCAGCCTTCGACATTTCCGTAATCAGCCCCAGCATTTT. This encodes CASSLRHFRNQPQHF.